The sequence of this TCR beta chain was determined in a study of blood T cell repertoires in COVID-19. V was clipped by 0 bases and J by 2 bases, with 11 bases between them. Germline V lookup: CDR1 LGHNA, CDR2 YNFKEQ. The CDR3 loop spans 15 amino acids. Clinical history reported by participants formed the basis on which cohorts were assigned. Original methodology: Reference gene primer amplification gave nucleated cell count estimates. Some clones are missing from TCRdb's copy, which holds only in-frame ones; the method was immunoSEQ multiplex PCR. V, J and clone size are taken as reported in that table, and D and trimming were inferred from the DNA itself. The sample yields 230,000 or so clones, 80% to 85% seen once.

The V gene is TRBV4-2, the J gene TRBJ2-7, with D possibly being TRBD2 (7 bases). The receptor's source is a man aged 50 to 60 who had recovered from COVID-19. Source material: PBMCs or T cells enriched from blood (not recorded which). The CDR3 region has the DNA TGTGCCAGCAGCCAAGATCGAGGGGGGGCCTACGAGCAGTACTTC. This gives the protein CASSQDRGGAYEQYF.